What follows are 8 T cell receptor beta chains derived from one specimen sequenced in a study of cytomegalovirus exposure and HLA in healthy donors. Repertoires were generated with immunoSEQ multiplex PCR, while TCRdb's copy carries only in-frame clones and drops some. The data contain 100,000 to 130,000 clones, 70% to 90% of them singletons. Material: PBMCs. These receptors all come from a woman under 30 in good health and CMV-seronegative.

The V and J genes are TRBV2 and TRBJ1-5, with TRBD1 matching 8 bases. The CDR3 consists of 15 residues. Germline values: CDR1 SNHLY, CDR2 FYNNEI. The V gene end was trimmed by 6 bases and the J gene end by 0 bases; junction bases not matched to a gene: 4. CDR3 residues: CASSDRGLSNQPQHF. CDR3 in DNA: TGTGCCAGCAGCGACAGGGGCCTTAGCAATCAGCCCCAGCATTTT. Drawing the rest from reference TRBV2 and TRBJ1-5, the complete variable domain is EPEVTQTPSHQVTQMGQEVILRCVPISNHLYFYWYRQILGQKVEFLVSFYNNEISEKSEIFDDQFSVERPDGSNFTLKIRSTKLEDSAMYFCASSDRGLSNQPQHFGDGTRLSIL.

The chain combines TRBV12-5 with TRBJ1-1; D gene ambiguous. V was pared by 1 base and J by 4 bases, with 4 bases between. Germline lookup yields CDR1 LGHNT and CDR2 FRNRAP. This CDR3 contains 12 residues. The DNA for the CDR3 is TGTGCTAGTGGTTTGGCCAGCACTGAAGCTTTCTTT. It encodes CASGLASTEAFF.

This chain connects TRBV30 to TRBJ1-6, with 7 bases that match TRBD1. V shed 4 bases and J 2 bases; nucleotides not matched to a gene: 5. The V gene's germline CDR1 is GTSNPN and CDR2 SVGIG (reference sequence). The CDR3 has 15 amino acids. The CDR3 nucleotides are TGTGCCTGGAAGAACAGGGGTACCTATAATTCACCCCTCCACTTT. This sequence encodes CAWKNRGTYNSPLHF.

V and J are TRBV9 and TRBJ1-5; D not certain. This CDR3 has 13 residues. Per the germline V gene, CDR1 is SGDLS and CDR2 is YYNGEE. V was shortened by 3 bases and J by 2 bases, with 6 bases between the two germline ends. CDR3 sequence reads: CASSAQGNQPQHF. CDR3 nucleotide sequence: TGTGCCAGCAGCGCTCAGGGCAATCAGCCCCAGCATTTT.

The chain carries TRBV29-1 and TRBJ2-3; D remains ambiguous. Germline-derived CDR1 and CDR2 are SQVTM and ANQGSEA. The CDR3 covers 15 residues. Trimming left V 3 bases short and J 4 bases short, with 17 bases between. CDR3 in DNA: TGCAGCGTTGAGGTCCCCACTGTTAACGCAGATACGCAGTATTTT. Its translation: CSVEVPTVNADTQYF.

V gene TRBV4-2 combines with J gene TRBJ2-1, with a possible D match to TRBD2 (5 bases). This CDR3 is built from 17 residues. CDR1 is LGHNA and CDR2 is YNFKEQ in the germline V gene. Trimming took off 0 bases at V and 2 bases at J, with 14 bases between the two ends. The CDR3 region is CASSQDWTPGTYNEQFF. CDR3 DNA sequence: TGTGCCAGCAGCCAAGATTGGACTCCTGGAACCTACAATGAGCAGTTCTTC.

J is TRBJ1-4 and V is TRBV28, with D unclear. The length of the CDR3 is 14 residues. The germline V and J ends were trimmed by 6 bases and 8 bases, with 16 bases remaining between them. Germline V lookup: CDR1 MDHEN, CDR2 SYDVKM. The CDR3 coding sequence is TGTGCCAGCAGGAGACTGCTAAATGGGGAAAAACTGTTTTTT. Its translation: CASRRLLNGEKLFF.

The chain is built from TRBV7-2 and TRBJ1-5, with D perhaps TRBD1 (5 bases). The germline V gene has CDR1 SGHTA and CDR2 FQGNSA. CDR3 length: 13 residues. V was shortened by 3 bases and J by 6 bases, with 9 bases between the two germline ends. CDR3 in DNA: TGTGCCAGCAGCTTTGACGGGGGTCAGCCCCAGCATTTT. It specifies CASSFDGGQPQHF.